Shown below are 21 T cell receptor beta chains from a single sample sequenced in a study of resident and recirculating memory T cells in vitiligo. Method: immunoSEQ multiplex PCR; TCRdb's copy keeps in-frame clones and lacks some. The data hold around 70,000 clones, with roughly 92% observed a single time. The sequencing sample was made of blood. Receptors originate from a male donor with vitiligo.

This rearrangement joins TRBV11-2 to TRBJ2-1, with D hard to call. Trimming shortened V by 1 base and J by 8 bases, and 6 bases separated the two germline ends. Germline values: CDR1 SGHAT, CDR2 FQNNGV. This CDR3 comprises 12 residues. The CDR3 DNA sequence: TGTGCCAGCAGCTTAGGAGTGGATGAGCAGTTCTTC. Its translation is CASSLGVDEQFF. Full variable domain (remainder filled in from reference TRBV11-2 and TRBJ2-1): EAGVAQSPRYKIIEKRQSVAFWCNPISGHATLYWYQQILGQGPKLLIQFQNNGVVDDSQLPKDRFSAERLKGVDSTLKIQPAKLEDSAVYLCASSLGVDEQFFGPGTRLTVL.

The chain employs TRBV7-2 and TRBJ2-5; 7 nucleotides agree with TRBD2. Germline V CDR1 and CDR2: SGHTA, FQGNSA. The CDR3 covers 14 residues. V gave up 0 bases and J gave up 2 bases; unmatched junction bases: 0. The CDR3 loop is CASSLAGGQETQYF. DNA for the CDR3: TGTGCCAGCAGCTTAGCGGGGGGGCAAGAGACCCAGTACTTC.

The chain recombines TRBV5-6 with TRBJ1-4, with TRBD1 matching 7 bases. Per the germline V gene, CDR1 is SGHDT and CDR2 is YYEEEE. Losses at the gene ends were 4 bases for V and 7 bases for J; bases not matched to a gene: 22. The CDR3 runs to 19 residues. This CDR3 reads CASSEYGTAPVRGGEKLFF. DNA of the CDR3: TGTGCCAGCAGCGAGTACGGGACAGCCCCCGTTCGGGGTGGTGAAAAACTGTTTTTT.

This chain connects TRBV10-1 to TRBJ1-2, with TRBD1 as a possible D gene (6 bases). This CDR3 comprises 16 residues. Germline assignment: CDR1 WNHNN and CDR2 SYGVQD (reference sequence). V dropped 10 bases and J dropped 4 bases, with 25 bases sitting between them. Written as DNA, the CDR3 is TGCGCCATCACGGGGTACAGGGAAGCTCGAGGCTATGGCTACACCTTC. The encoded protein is CAITGYREARGYGYTF.

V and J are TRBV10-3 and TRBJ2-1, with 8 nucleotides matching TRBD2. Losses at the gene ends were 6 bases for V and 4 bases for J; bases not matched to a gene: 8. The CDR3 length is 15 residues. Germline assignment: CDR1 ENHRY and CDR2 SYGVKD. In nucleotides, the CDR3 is TGTGCCATCAGCCGGAGCGGGGGATTATACAATGAGCAGTTCTTC. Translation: CAISRSGGLYNEQFF.

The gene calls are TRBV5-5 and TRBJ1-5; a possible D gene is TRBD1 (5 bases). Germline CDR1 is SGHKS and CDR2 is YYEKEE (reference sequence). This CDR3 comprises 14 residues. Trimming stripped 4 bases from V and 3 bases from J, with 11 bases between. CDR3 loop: CASSLDIHNQPQHF. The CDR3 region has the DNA TGTGCCAGCAGCCTGGACATCCACAATCAGCCCCAGCATTTT.

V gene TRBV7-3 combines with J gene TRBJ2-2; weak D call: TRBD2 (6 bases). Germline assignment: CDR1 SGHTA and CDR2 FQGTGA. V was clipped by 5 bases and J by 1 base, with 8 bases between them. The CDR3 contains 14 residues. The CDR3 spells CASSGGWNTGELFF. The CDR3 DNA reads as TGTGCCAGCAGCGGGGGGTGGAACACCGGGGAGCTGTTTTTT.

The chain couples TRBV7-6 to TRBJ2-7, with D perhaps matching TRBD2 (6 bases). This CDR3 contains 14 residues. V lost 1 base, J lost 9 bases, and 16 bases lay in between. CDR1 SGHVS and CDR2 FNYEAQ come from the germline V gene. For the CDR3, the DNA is TGTGCCAGCAGCTTAGGCCAGCCGGGGGATCGGCAGTACTTC. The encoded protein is CASSLGQPGDRQYF.

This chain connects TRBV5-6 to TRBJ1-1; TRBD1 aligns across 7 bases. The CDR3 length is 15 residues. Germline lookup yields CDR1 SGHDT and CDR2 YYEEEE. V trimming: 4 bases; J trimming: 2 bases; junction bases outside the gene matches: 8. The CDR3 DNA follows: TGTGCCAGCAGCGCCTTCGACAGGGATAACACTGAAGCTTTCTTT. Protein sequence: CASSAFDRDNTEAFF.

CDR3 coding DNA: TGTGCCAGTAGTATTGCCAGGTTAAACTCTGGGGCCAACGTCCTGACTTTC. Amino acids: CASSIARLNSGANVLTF. This sequence joins TRBV19 and TRBJ2-6, with D hard to call. In germline, CDR1 is LNHDA, CDR2 SQIVND (reference sequence). Trimming left V 3 bases short and J 0 bases short, with 12 bases between. The CDR3 spans 17 residues.

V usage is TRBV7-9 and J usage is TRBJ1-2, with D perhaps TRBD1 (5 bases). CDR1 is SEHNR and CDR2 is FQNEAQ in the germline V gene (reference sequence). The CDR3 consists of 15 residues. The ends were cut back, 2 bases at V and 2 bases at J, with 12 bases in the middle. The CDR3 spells CASSLYQDTNYGYTF. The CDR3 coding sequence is TGTGCCAGCAGCTTATACCAGGACACGAACTATGGCTACACCTTC.

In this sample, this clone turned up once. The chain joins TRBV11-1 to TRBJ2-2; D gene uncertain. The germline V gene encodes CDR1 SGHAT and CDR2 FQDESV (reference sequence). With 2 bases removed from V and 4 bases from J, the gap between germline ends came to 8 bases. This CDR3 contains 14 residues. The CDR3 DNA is TGTGCCAGCAGCTTATCTCGTGTCACCGGGGAGCTGTTTTTT. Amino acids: CASSLSRVTGELFF.

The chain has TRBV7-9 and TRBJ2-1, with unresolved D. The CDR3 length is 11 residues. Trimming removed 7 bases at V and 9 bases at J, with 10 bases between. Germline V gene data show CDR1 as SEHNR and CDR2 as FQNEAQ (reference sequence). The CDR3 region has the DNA TGTGCCAGCACCTACGGCGGTGAGCAGTTCTTC. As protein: CASTYGGEQFF.

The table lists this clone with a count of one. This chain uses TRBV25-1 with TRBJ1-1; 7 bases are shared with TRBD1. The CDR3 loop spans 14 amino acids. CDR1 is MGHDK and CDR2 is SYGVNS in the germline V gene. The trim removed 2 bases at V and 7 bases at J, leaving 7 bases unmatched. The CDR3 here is CASSEVRGTVEAFF. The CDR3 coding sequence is TGTGCCAGCAGTGAAGTGCGTGGGACAGTTGAAGCTTTCTTT.

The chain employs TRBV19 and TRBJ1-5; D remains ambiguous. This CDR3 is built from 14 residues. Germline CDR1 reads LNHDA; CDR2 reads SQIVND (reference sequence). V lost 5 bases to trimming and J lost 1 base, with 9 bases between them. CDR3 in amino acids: CASSQVGSNQPQHF. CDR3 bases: TGTGCCAGTAGTCAGGTTGGGAGCAATCAGCCCCAGCATTTT.

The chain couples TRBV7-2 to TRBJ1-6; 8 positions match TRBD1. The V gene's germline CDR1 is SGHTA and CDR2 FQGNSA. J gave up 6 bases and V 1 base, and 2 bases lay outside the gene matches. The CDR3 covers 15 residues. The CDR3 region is CASSLGTGSNSPLHF. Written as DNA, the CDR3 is TGTGCCAGCAGCTTAGGGACAGGGAGTAATTCACCCCTCCACTTT.

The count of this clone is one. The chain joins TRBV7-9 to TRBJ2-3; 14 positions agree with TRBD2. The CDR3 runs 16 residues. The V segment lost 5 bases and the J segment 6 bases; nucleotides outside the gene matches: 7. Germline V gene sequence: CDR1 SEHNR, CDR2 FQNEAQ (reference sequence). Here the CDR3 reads CASSMPGLAGGDTQYF. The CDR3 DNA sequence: TGTGCCAGCAGCATGCCAGGACTAGCGGGGGGCGATACGCAGTATTTT.

The CDR3 here is CASSPPEGSGDYGYTF. Written as DNA, the CDR3 is TGTGCCAGCTCACCACCGGAGGGGTCGGGGGACTATGGCTACACCTTC. V usage is TRBV18 and J usage is TRBJ1-2; D might be TRBD1 (5 bases). CDR3 length equals 16 residues. In germline, CDR1 is KGHSH, CDR2 LQKENI. Trimming left V 0 bases short and J 3 bases short, with 14 bases between.

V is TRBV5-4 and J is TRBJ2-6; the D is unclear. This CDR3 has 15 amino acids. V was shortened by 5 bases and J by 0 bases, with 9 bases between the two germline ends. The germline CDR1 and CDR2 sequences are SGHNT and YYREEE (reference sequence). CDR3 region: CASSPQLSGANVLTF. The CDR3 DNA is TGTGCCAGCAGTCCACAGCTCTCTGGGGCCAACGTCCTGACTTTC.

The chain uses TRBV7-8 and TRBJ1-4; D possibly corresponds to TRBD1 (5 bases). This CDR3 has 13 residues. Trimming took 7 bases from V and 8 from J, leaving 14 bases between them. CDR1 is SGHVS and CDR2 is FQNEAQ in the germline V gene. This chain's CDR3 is CASTHSGGEKLFF. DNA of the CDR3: TGTGCCAGCACCCACTCTGGGGGGGAAAAACTGTTTTTT.

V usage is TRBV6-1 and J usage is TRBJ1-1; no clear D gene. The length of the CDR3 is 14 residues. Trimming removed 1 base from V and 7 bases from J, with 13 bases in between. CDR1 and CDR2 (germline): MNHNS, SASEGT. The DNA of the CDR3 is TGTGCCAGCAGTGAAGGAGCACAGAAGATTGAAGCTTTCTTT. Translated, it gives CASSEGAQKIEAFF.